This paragraph reports one TCR beta chain. Its antigen is unidentified. Germline V gene sequence: CDR1 ENHRY, CDR2 SYGVKD. V was trimmed by 11 bases and J by 0 bases, leaving 17 bases between them. The CDR3 is made up of 15 amino acids. MiXCR, run by TCRdb on the 5' RACE reads, gives a single entry per CDR3 protein. This sample carries under 250,000 distinct CDR3 sequences, less than 20% of them seen once, and the ten largest clones take 2% to 2.5%. The data derive from a study of T-cell memory formation after mild COVID-19. Study as a whole: TCR clusters were largely donor specific.

Overall study findings and caveats: Confirmation was lacking for SARS-CoV-2 specificity of second-wave clones that peaked on day 37. Pre-infection memory showed some responding clones, and this suggested that cross-reactive memory joined. There was a balanced CD4/CD8 profile in clones contracting day 15 to 85, and later expanders leaned CD4+.

Sequenced material: PBMCs or a T cell subset sorted from them (not recorded which). The chain combines TRBV10-3 with TRBJ1-3; D call uncertain. This sequence was found in an adult woman who had mild COVID-19 (a few samples of this study predate the infection). Cell type and time point are not known. This chain's CDR3 is CASRLDGGSGNTIYF. CDR3 nucleotide sequence: TGTGCCTCCAGATTGGATGGAGGCTCTGGAAACACCATATATTTT.